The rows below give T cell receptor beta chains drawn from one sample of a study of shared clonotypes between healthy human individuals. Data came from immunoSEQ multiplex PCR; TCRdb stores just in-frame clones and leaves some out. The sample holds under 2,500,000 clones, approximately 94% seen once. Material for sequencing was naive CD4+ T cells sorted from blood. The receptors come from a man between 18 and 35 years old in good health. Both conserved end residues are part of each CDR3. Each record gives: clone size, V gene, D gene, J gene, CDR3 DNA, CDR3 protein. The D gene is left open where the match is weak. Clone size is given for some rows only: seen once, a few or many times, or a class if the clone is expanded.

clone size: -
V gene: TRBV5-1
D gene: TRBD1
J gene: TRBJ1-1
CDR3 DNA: TGCGCCAGCAGCTCAGACAGGGGGAACACTGAAGCTTTCTTT
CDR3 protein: CASSSDRGNTEAFF

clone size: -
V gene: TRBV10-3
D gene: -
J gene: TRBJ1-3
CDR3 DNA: TGTGCCATCAGTGAGCAGGGAGCTGGAAACACCATATATTTT
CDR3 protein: CAISEQGAGNTIYF

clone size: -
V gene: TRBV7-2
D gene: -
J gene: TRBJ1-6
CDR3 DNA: TGTGCCAGCAGCCCACAAGCCATGGGTTCACCCCTCCACTTT
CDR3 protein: CASSPQAMGSPLHF

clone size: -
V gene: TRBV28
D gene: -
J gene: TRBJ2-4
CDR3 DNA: TGTGCCAGCAGTCTACAGGGAAAGGGGAACATTCAGTACTTC
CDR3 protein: CASSLQGKGNIQYF

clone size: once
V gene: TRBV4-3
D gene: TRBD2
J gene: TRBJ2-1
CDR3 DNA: TGCGCCAGCAGCCCCCGTCTAGCGGGGTTCGATGAGCAGTTCTTC
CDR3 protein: CASSPRLAGFDEQFF

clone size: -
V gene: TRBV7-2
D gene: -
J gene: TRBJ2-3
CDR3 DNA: TGTGCCAGCAGCTTTACACCCCGGGGAACAGATACGCAGTATTTT
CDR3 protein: CASSFTPRGTDTQYF

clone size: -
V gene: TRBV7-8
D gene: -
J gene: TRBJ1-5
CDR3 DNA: TGTGCCAGCAGCTCAGGACGGATCATCGAGCCCCAGCATTTT
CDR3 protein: CASSSGRIIEPQHF

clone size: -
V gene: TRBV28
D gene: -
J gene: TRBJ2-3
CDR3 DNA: TGTGCCAGCAGTTTATTAAGGCAGTACTCTAGCACAGATACGCAGTATTTT
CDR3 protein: CASSLLRQYSSTDTQYF

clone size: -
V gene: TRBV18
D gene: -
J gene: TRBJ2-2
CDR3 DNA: TGTGCCAGCTCACCGCAAGGGACCAACACCGGGGAGCTGTTTTTT
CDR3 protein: CASSPQGTNTGELFF

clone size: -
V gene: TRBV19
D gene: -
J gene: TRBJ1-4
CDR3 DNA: TGTGCCAGTAGTACAAGGCCCCCACGCCTCTATAATGAAAAACTGTTTTTT
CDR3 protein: CASSTRPPRLYNEKLFF

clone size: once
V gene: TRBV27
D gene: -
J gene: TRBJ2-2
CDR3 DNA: TGTGCCAGCAGTTCTCAGGGAGAGGGCACCGGGGAGCTGTTTTTT
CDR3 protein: CASSSQGEGTGELFF

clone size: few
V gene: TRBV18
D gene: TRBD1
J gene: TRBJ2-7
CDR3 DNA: TGTGCCAGCTCACCGGGGACAGGGGGCTCCTACGAGCAGTACTTC
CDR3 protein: CASSPGTGGSYEQYF

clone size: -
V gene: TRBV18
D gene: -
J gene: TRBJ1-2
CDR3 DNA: TGTGCCAGCTCACCACCGATTTATCACGGCTACACCTTC
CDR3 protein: CASSPPIYHGYTF

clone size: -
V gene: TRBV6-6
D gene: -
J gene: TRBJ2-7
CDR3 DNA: TGTGCCAGCGGCGGGCAGGCAGTCGAGCAGTACTTC
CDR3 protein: CASGGQAVEQYF

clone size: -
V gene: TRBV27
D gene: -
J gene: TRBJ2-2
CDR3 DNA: TGTGCCAGCAGTAACAGGGAAGTCACCGGGGAGCTGTTTTTT
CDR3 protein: CASSNREVTGELFF

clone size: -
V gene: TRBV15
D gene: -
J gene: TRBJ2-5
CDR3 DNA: TGTGCCACCAGCCGACAGTGGGTGGAGACCCAGTACTTC
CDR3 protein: CATSRQWVETQYF

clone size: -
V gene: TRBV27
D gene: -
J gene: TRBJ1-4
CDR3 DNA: TGTGCCAGCAGATCCTCCCGGGCTGAAAAACTGTTTTTT
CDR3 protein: CASRSSRAEKLFF

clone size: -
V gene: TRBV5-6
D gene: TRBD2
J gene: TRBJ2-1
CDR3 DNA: TGTGCCAGCAGCTTGTTTCTAGCGGGGGGTTCCAGCTCCTACAATGAGCAGTTCTTC
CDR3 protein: CASSLFLAGGSSSYNEQFF

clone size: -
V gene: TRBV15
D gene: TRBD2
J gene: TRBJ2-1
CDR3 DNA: TGTGCCACCAGCGGGTTGACTAGCGCAAACAATGAGCAGTTCTTC
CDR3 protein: CATSGLTSANNEQFF

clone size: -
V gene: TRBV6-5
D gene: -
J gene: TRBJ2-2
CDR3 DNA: TGTGCCAGCAGTTCATCTGGGCCGGGGACCGGGGAGCTGTTTTTT
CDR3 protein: CASSSSGPGTGELFF

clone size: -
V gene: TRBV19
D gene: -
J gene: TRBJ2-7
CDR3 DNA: TGTGCCAGTAGTATAGATCTGAGCAGCGCCTACGAGCAGTACTTC
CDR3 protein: CASSIDLSSAYEQYF

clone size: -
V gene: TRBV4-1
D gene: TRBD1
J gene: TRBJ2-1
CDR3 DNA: TGCGCCAGCAGCCTCCAGGGGGACATGGATGAGCAGTTCTTC
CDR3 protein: CASSLQGDMDEQFF